The subject of this entry is one T cell receptor beta chain. No antigen is known for it. J lost 0 bases, V lost 6 bases, and 5 bases had no gene match. The CDR3 runs to 17 residues. Germline CDR1 reads SNHLY; CDR2 reads FYNNEI. This specimen belongs to a study of cytomegalovirus exposure and HLA in healthy donors. General study findings and limits: Across donors, most TCRs were seen rarely, yet some public ones were widespread. The study assumed roughly uniform donor sequencing depth for presence/absence analyses.

The PCR used 60 Vbeta and 13 Jbeta primers. Generated by immunoSEQ multiplex PCR, the TCRdb table keeps only in-frame clones and is missing some. The table shows approximately 71,000 clones, with around 72% occurring only once. The source material was PBMCs. The rearrangement uses TRBV2 and TRBJ2-3; 14 bases are shared with TRBD2. The clonotype comes from a middle-aged woman in good health and CMV-seropositive. The CDR3 spells CASSWWTSGRSTDTQYF. CDR3 nucleotide sequence: TGTGCCAGCAGCTGGTGGACTAGCGGGAGGAGCACAGATACGCAGTATTTT.